This T cell receptor beta chain is from a study of blood T cell repertoires in COVID-19. Study in general: Material from acute and convalescent COVID-19 was sourced from the United States, Italy and Spain. T cells, B-cell-depleted T cells, or PBMCs provided the cDNA or gDNA that served as material.

Germline CDR1 and CDR2: GTSNPN and SVGIG (reference sequence). Trimming cost V 1 base and J 1 base, with 4 bases left between them. This CDR3 has 13 amino acids. Original processing methods: Nucleated cell counts were estimated from reference gene primer amplification. Sequencing was performed with immunoSEQ multiplex PCR; in TCRdb, only in-frame clones are kept and a portion is missing. V, J and clone size were drawn from that table, and D and trimming were deduced from the DNA. The sample carries just under 250,000 clones, approximately 86% recorded once. The origin of this receptor is a woman in her twenties or thirties who had recovered from COVID-19. The sequencing input was peripheral blood. This chain links TRBV30 with TRBJ2-2; D not certain. CDR3 amino acids: CAWSDKNTGELFF. CDR3 DNA: TGTGCCTGGAGTGATAAGAACACCGGGGAGCTGTTTTTT.